The rows below give T cell receptor beta chains drawn from one sample of a study of T cell responses to AZD1222 COVID-19 vaccine. The repertoire was sequenced with immunoSEQ multiplex PCR; TCRdb's copy has only in-frame clones and lacks some. The sample includes around 72,000 clones, roughly 91% of them seen just once. Sequencing was performed on peripheral blood, taken on day 0 of AZD1222 vaccination. The receptor set was obtained from an adult in good health. The CDR3 runs from the conserved cysteine through the conserved F or W. The D gene is left open where the match is weak. Rows give clone size only sometimes, using once, few, many, or a class for an expanded clone.

NA TRBJ2-2 TRBV28 NA CASSLFLANGELFF TGTGCCAGCAGTTTATTCCTAGCTAATGGGGAGCTGTTTTTT
NA TRBJ2-1 TRBV6-5 NA CASSPGSRGNNEQFF TGTGCCAGCAGCCCCGGGTCCCGGGGAAACAATGAGCAGTTCTTC
NA TRBJ1-1 TRBV7-3 NA CASSQGRGAEAFF TGTGCCAGCAGCCAGGGGAGGGGTGCTGAAGCTTTCTTT
NA TRBJ2-4 TRBV19 NA CASSIPAGAAKNIQYF TGTGCCAGTAGTATTCCCGCGGGGGCTGCCAAAAACATTCAGTACTTC
NA TRBJ1-1 TRBV6-5 NA CAGSRDGEEAFF TGTGCCGGAAGCAGGGACGGGGAAGAAGCTTTCTTT
NA TRBJ2-3 TRBV5-5 TRBD1 CASSGIQGMDTQYF TGTGCCAGCAGCGGAATACAGGGGATGGATACGCAGTATTTT
NA TRBJ1-2 TRBV24-1 NA CATSDPGGREGFDYGYTF TGTGCCACCAGTGATCCCGGGGGCAGGGAGGGATTCGACTATGGCTACACCTTC
NA TRBJ2-7 TRBV21-1 NA CASSPYRGRPYEQYF TGTGCCAGCAGCCCTTATCGGGGGCGTCCCTACGAGCAGTACTTC
NA TRBJ2-3 TRBV7-3 TRBD2 CASSALAGGRDTQYF TGTGCCAGCAGCGCCTTAGCGGGGGGCAGGGATACGCAGTATTTT
NA TRBJ1-2 TRBV27 NA CASSLSGAVGYTF TGTGCCAGCAGTTTATCTGGAGCCGTAGGCTACACCTTC
NA TRBJ1-5 TRBV28 NA CASTQARSNQPQHF TGTGCCAGCACCCAAGCCCGGAGCAATCAGCCCCAGCATTTT
NA TRBJ1-1 TRBV3-1/TRBV3-2 NA CASSQQGNTEAFF TGTGCCAGCAGCCAACAGGGCAACACTGAAGCTTTCTTT
NA TRBJ2-2 TRBV7-9 NA CASSSSRQTGELFF TGTGCCAGCAGCTCCTCCCGACAGACCGGGGAGCTGTTTTTT
NA TRBJ2-5 TRBV30 TRBD2 CAWMGRGASRETQYF TGTGCCTGGATGGGGCGGGGGGCCTCCCGTGAGACCCAGTACTTC
once TRBJ2-7 TRBV7-3 NA CASSLTGLDEQYF TGTGCCAGCAGCCTTACAGGGCTGGACGAGCAGTACTTC
NA TRBJ2-1 TRBV6-5 TRBD1 CASSLITGDNNEQFF TGTGCCAGCAGTCTTATAACAGGGGATAACAATGAGCAGTTCTTC
NA TRBJ1-3 TRBV5-6 NA CASSYRTSSGNTIYF TGTGCCAGCAGTTACAGGACATCCTCTGGAAACACCATATATTTT
NA TRBJ2-2 TRBV6-5 TRBD2 CASSTGGSGELFF TGTGCCAGCAGCACCGGGGGGTCCGGGGAGCTGTTTTTT
NA TRBJ2-5 TRBV7-9 NA CASSLEALGSQETQYF TGTGCCAGCAGCTTAGAGGCCCTCGGGTCCCAAGAGACCCAGTACTTC
NA TRBJ1-1 TRBV28 NA CASRVRGGAFF TGTGCCAGCAGGGTACGGGGAGGAGCTTTCTTT
NA TRBJ1-6 TRBV9 NA CASRFGVAPLHF TGTGCCAGCAGATTTGGGGTGGCACCCCTCCACTTT
NA TRBJ2-5 TRBV3-1/TRBV3-2 NA CASSHLGGGGQETQYF TGTGCCAGCAGCCACTTGGGGGGAGGGGGCCAAGAGACCCAGTACTTC
NA TRBJ2-3 TRBV6-4 NA CASSPSSFSGRPTSTDTQYF TGTGCCAGCAGTCCCTCCAGCTTCTCGGGACGGCCCACTAGCACAGATACGCAGTATTTT
NA TRBJ1-2 TRBV5-4 TRBD1 CASSLGGGQGRYGYTF TGTGCCAGCAGCTTGGGCGGGGGACAGGGGAGGTATGGCTACACCTTC
few TRBJ1-4 TRBV30 NA CAWGRGGDVEKLFF TGTGCCTGGGGACGAGGAGGGGATGTTGAAAAACTGTTTTTT
NA TRBJ1-1 TRBV5-1 NA CASSGGFFGTEAFF TGCGCCAGCAGCGGTGGGTTTTTTGGGACTGAAGCTTTCTTT
NA TRBJ1-5 TRBV3-1/TRBV3-2 NA CASSPGRINQPQHF TGTGCCAGCAGCCCGGGACGGATCAATCAGCCCCAGCATTTT
NA TRBJ1-1 TRBV2 NA CASKGLMNTEAFF TGTGCCAGCAAGGGACTTATGAACACTGAAGCTTTCTTT
NA TRBJ2-5 TRBV5-6 NA CASSSSRAGQYF TGTGCCAGCAGCTCAAGCAGGGCAGGCCAGTACTTC
NA TRBJ2-7 TRBV6-2/TRBV6-3 TRBD1 CASSSSGQGFYYEQYF TGTGCCAGCAGTTCGTCTGGACAGGGGTTTTACTACGAGCAGTACTTC
NA TRBJ2-2 TRBV18 NA CASSPGKVAGARSTGELFF TGTGCCAGCTCACCCGGAAAGGTCGCGGGGGCCCGTAGCACCGGGGAGCTGTTTTTT
NA TRBJ2-3 TRBV3-1/TRBV3-2 NA CASSQEPGWEDTQYF TGTGCCAGCAGCCAAGAGCCAGGATGGGAGGATACGCAGTATTTT
NA TRBJ1-4 TRBV5-4 TRBD1 CASSLQGERKLFF TGTGCCAGCAGCCTACAGGGGGAGCGAAAACTGTTTTTT
once TRBJ1-3 TRBV10-1 NA CAGGGHTFLYSGNTIYF TGCGCCGGAGGGGGACACACTTTCCTATACTCTGGAAACACCATATATTTT
once TRBJ2-3 TRBV5-1 NA CASSSDTSTDTQYF TGCGCCAGCAGCTCGGACACTAGCACAGATACGCAGTATTTT
once TRBJ2-5 TRBV6-1 TRBD2 CASSALAGGIQETQYF TGTGCCAGCAGTGCTCTAGCGGGGGGCATTCAAGAGACCCAGTACTTC
NA TRBJ2-7 TRBV7-5 NA CARSFGEGNYEQYF NA
NA TRBJ2-2 TRBV12-5 NA CASGFTHLGTGELFF TGTGCTAGTGGTTTTACCCATCTCGGGACCGGGGAGCTGTTTTTT
NA TRBJ1-1 TRBV15 NA CATRQQPNTEAFF TGTGCCACCCGACAGCAGCCGAACACTGAAGCTTTCTTT
once TRBJ1-1 TRBV4-3 NA CASSPSNGENTEAFF TGCGCCAGCAGCCCCTCTAACGGAGAGAACACTGAAGCTTTCTTT
NA TRBJ1-1 TRBV19 NA CASSAGQGGTEAFF TGTGCCAGTAGTGCGGGCCAGGGCGGCACTGAAGCTTTCTTT
NA TRBJ2-7 TRBV6-5 TRBD1 CASGWQGAYEQYF TGTGCCAGCGGTTGGCAGGGGGCCTACGAGCAGTACTTC
NA TRBJ2-3 TRBV6-5 NA CASSYSTRGAPDTQYF TGTGCCAGCAGTTACTCGACCCGGGGGGCCCCAGATACGCAGTATTTT